What follows are 3 T cell receptor beta chains derived from one specimen sequenced in a study of blood T cell repertoires in COVID-19. Only in-frame clones appear in the TCRdb table, and some are missing; sequencing was by immunoSEQ multiplex PCR. Here the sample spans about 230,000 clones, roughly 81% being singletons. Sample: peripheral blood. The source is a man in his forties with acute or convalescent COVID-19.

The sample holds a few counts of this clone. The chain carries TRBV6-5 and TRBJ1-2; 11 nucleotides match TRBD1. V shed 6 bases, J shed 5 bases, and the junction held 8 bases outside the gene matches. CDR3 size: 15 residues. Germline V lookup: CDR1 MNHEY, CDR2 SVGAGI. In DNA form, the CDR3 reads TGTGCCAGCAGCCAAGGACAGGGGGCATGGTATGGCTACACCTTC. This codes for CASSQGQGAWYGYTF.

V is TRBV5-1 and J is TRBJ1-1; TRBD1 matches 10 bases. Germline V gene lookup returns CDR1 SGHRS and CDR2 YFSETQ. Trimming removed 0 bases from V and 5 bases from J; junction bases left unmatched: 7. The CDR3 has 16 residues. CDR3: CASSLARTGGGTEAFF. The CDR3 bases are TGCGCCAGCAGCTTGGCCCGGACAGGGGGAGGAACTGAAGCTTTCTTT.

The chain carries TRBV2 and TRBJ1-2; 8 positions agree with TRBD1. Per germline, CDR1 SNHLY and CDR2 FYNNEI. The CDR3 extends over 15 amino acids. V shed 7 bases, J shed 4 bases, and the junction held 11 bases outside the gene matches. The CDR3 DNA follows: TGTGCCAGCATGAAGGGACAGGCAACTGGCTATGGCTACACCTTC. Translated: CASMKGQATGYGYTF.